These 16 T cell receptor beta chains came from one sample sequenced in a study of blood T cell repertoires in COVID-19. Sequencing used immunoSEQ multiplex PCR; TCRdb keeps in-frame clones, though not all of them. In the table there are 290,000 or so clones, around nine tenths of which are singletons. The specimen was PBMCs or T cells enriched from blood (not recorded which). The receptors originated from a woman aged 18-29 years who had recovered from COVID-19.

This clone turned up a few times. J is TRBJ2-3 and V is TRBV7-2, with 10 bases fitting TRBD2. This CDR3 comprises 17 residues. The germline gives CDR1 SGHTA, CDR2 FQGNSA. Unmatched junction bases numbered 15, after V lost 5 bases and J lost 7 bases. CDR3 region: CASSPQASASGSHTQYF. The DNA of the CDR3 is TGTGCCAGCAGCCCTCAAGCATCGGCTAGCGGGAGCCATACGCAGTATTTT.

This clone was seen just once. The chain joins TRBV7-9 to TRBJ1-1, with a possible D match to TRBD1 (6 bases). The CDR3 sequence is 11 residues long. The ends were cut back, 9 bases at V and 5 bases at J, with 10 bases in the middle. Germline-derived CDR1 and CDR2 are SEHNR and FQNEAQ (reference sequence). The CDR3 sequence: CASLQGTEAFF. The CDR3 DNA reads TGTGCCAGTCTTCAGGGGACTGAAGCTTTCTTT.

On this clone: Its ends do not fully match the called genes, so a read error is possible. Other DNA sequences in the same sample also yield this CDR3. The V call is TRBV12-3 or TRBV12-4, the J call TRBJ2-2, with D maybe TRBD2 (5 bases). This CDR3 is 13 amino acids long. The chain's CDR3 is CASSFYSTGELFF. The CDR3 DNA reads as TGTGCCAGCAGTTTTTATAGTACCGGGGAGTTGTTTTTT.

The rearrangement links TRBV9 to TRBJ1-3; no clear D. The germline V gene encodes CDR1 SGDLS and CDR2 YYNGEE. This CDR3 has 15 residues. Trimming pared 0 bases from V and 0 bases from J, leaving 7 bases between. The CDR3: CASSVVADSGNTIYF. In nucleotides, the CDR3 is TGTGCCAGCAGCGTAGTAGCGGACTCTGGAAACACCATATATTTT.

This rearrangement joins TRBV10-3 to TRBJ2-7, with 8 bases matching TRBD1. Germline V gene lookup returns CDR1 ENHRY and CDR2 SYGVKD. The CDR3 consists of 15 residues. V lost 4 bases to trimming and J lost 4 bases; unmatched junction nucleotides: 9. CDR3 nucleotide sequence: TGTGCCATCAGTGTGCAGGGGGCGTTAGTATACGAGCAGTACTTC. It specifies CAISVQGALVYEQYF.

The V call is TRBV19, the J call TRBJ2-1; tentative D call: TRBD2 (5 bases). The CDR3 spans 11 residues. Trimming removed 10 bases at V and 7 bases at J, with 11 bases between. Germline CDR1 LNHDA, CDR2 SQIVND (reference sequence). The CDR3 DNA follows: TGTGCCACCGAGAGGGTTAATGAGCAGTTCTTC. Protein: CATERVNEQFF.

The V call is TRBV7-2, the J call TRBJ2-5; 11 bases line up with TRBD2. This CDR3 region has 15 residues. The germline CDR1 and CDR2 sequences are SGHTA and FQGNSA. V lost 1 base to trimming and J lost 9 bases; unmatched junction nucleotides: 7. The CDR3 here is CASSLGTSGRRAQYF. In DNA, the CDR3 is TGTGCCAGCAGCTTAGGGACTAGCGGGCGCAGGGCCCAGTACTTC.

J is TRBJ2-3 and V is TRBV27; D gene ambiguous. The CDR3 is 13 amino acids. Germline V gene data show CDR1 as MNHEY and CDR2 as SMNVEV (reference sequence). Trimming took 3 bases from V and 8 from J, leaving 12 bases between them. CDR3 residues: CASSLSGARTQYF. CDR3 sequence (DNA): TGTGCCAGCAGTTTGTCAGGCGCACGTACGCAGTATTTT.

The chain is built from TRBV3-1 (or the pseudogene TRBV3-2) and TRBJ2-6; D call uncertain. With 5 bases removed from V and 0 bases from J, the gap between germline ends came to 14 bases. Germline-derived CDR1 and CDR2 are LGHDT and YNNKEL (reference sequence). CDR3 length: 17 amino acids. The CDR3 reads CASSFHGGGSGANVLTF. DNA of the CDR3: TGTGCCAGCAGCTTCCACGGCGGTGGCTCTGGGGCCAACGTCCTGACTTTC.

This chain links TRBV7-2 with TRBJ2-3; TRBD1 might be the D (5 bases). The CDR3 totals 14 residues. Trimming left V 5 bases short and J 2 bases short, with 11 bases between. Germline CDR1 is SGHTA and CDR2 is FQGNSA. The CDR3 bases are TGTGCCAGCAGCCGCGGACAAGACACAGATACGCAGTATTTT. This sequence encodes CASSRGQDTDTQYF.

The V call is TRBV4-3, the J call TRBJ2-6, with 8 bases matching TRBD1. Germline V gives CDR1 LGHNA, CDR2 YSLEER. V lost 3 bases to trimming and J lost 0 bases; unmatched junction nucleotides: 4. The CDR3 has 17 amino acids. The CDR3 DNA is TGCGCCAGCAGCCATGGACAGGGCACCTCTGGGGCCAACGTCCTGACTTTC. It encodes CASSHGQGTSGANVLTF.

This sequence joins TRBV6-1 and TRBJ1-6; no reliable D call. CDR3 length: 15 amino acids. V was shortened by 0 bases and J by 6 bases, with 9 bases between the two germline ends. Germline loops: CDR1 MNHNS, CDR2 SASEGT. CDR3 nucleotide sequence: TGTGCCAGCAGTGAAGCGCGAACAGCTAATTCACCCCTCCACTTT. This encodes CASSEARTANSPLHF.

This chain uses TRBV9 with TRBJ2-1; maybe TRBD2 (5 bases). The CDR3 has 15 residues. Trimming cost V 0 bases and J 2 bases, with 9 bases left between them. Germline V gives CDR1 SGDLS, CDR2 YYNGEE. CDR3 region: CASSVGGETYNEQFF. The CDR3 DNA follows: TGTGCCAGCAGCGTAGGGGGAGAGACCTACAATGAGCAGTTCTTC.

The chain has TRBV28 and TRBJ1-2; 11 bases line up with TRBD1. The V gene's germline CDR1 is MDHEN and CDR2 SYDVKM. This CDR3 has 16 residues. With 1 base clipped from V and 5 bases from J, the junction kept 6 bases outside the gene matches. CDR3 protein: CASSLSGQGEVYGYTF. The CDR3 coding sequence is TGTGCCAGCAGTTTATCGGGACAGGGGGAAGTTTATGGCTACACCTTC.

J is TRBJ2-2 and V is TRBV27; D is unresolved. The CDR3 runs to 15 residues. V was clipped by 2 bases and J by 2 bases, with 9 bases between them. Germline V lookup: CDR1 MNHEY, CDR2 SMNVEV (reference sequence). The CDR3, as DNA: TGTGCCAGCAGTTTAACATCTTATAACACCGGGGAGCTGTTTTTT. Protein: CASSLTSYNTGELFF.

V usage is TRBV19 and J usage is TRBJ1-1, with a possible D match to TRBD1 (6 bases). CDR3 length: 17 residues. V dropped 3 bases and J dropped 0 bases, with 17 bases sitting between them. Germline V gene sequence: CDR1 LNHDA, CDR2 SQIVND (reference sequence). The CDR3 loop is CASSIPLGQNLNTEAFF. CDR3 nucleotides: TGTGCCAGTAGTATTCCCCTCGGACAGAACTTGAACACTGAAGCTTTCTTT.